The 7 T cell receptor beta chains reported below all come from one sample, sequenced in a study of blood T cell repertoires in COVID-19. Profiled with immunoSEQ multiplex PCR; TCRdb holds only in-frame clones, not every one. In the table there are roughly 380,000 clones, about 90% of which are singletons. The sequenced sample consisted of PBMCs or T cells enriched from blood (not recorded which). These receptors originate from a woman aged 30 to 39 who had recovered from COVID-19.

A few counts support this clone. CDR3 in amino acids: CASSLRAGQGYQPQHF. DNA for the CDR3: TGTGCCAGCAGCTTACGCGCCGGACAGGGGTATCAGCCCCAGCATTTT. The rearrangement links TRBV7-8 to TRBJ1-5, with 9 nucleotides matching TRBD1. The germline V gene has CDR1 SGHVS and CDR2 FQNEAQ. After removal of 2 bases from V and 5 bases from J, the junction contained 7 bases not matched to a gene. The CDR3 runs 16 residues.

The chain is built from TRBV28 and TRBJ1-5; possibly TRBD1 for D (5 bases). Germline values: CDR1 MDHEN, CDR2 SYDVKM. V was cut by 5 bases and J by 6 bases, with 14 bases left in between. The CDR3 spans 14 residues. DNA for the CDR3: TGTGCCAGCAGTCCGGGACTGGGCGGTCAGCCCCAGCATTTT. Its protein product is CASSPGLGGQPQHF.

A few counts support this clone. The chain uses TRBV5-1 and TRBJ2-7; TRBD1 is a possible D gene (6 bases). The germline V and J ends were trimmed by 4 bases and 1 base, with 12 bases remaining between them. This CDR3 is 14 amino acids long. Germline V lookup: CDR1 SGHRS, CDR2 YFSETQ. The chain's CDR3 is CASSGTGSSYEQYF. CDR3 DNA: TGCGCCAGCAGCGGTACAGGGAGTTCCTACGAGCAGTACTTC. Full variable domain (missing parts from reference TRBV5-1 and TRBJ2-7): KAGVTQTPRYLIKTRGQQVTLSCSPISGHRSVSWYQQTPGQGLQFLFEYFSETQRNKGNFPGRFSGRQFSNSRSEMNVSTLELGDSALYLCASSGTGSSYEQYFGPGTRLTVT.

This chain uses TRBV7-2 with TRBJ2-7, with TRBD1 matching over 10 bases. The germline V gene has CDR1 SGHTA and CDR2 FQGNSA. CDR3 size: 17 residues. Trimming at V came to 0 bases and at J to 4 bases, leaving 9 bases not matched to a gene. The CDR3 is CASSLARTGGSMYEQYF. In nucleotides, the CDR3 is TGTGCCAGCAGCTTAGCGCGGACAGGGGGTTCTATGTACGAGCAGTACTTC.

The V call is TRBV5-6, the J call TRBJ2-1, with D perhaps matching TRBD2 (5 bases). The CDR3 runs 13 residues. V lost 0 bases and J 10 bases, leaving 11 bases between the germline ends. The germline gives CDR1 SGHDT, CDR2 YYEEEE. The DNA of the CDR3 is TGTGCCAGCAGCTTGGTACTACTAGAAGAGCAGTTCTTC. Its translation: CASSLVLLEEQFF.

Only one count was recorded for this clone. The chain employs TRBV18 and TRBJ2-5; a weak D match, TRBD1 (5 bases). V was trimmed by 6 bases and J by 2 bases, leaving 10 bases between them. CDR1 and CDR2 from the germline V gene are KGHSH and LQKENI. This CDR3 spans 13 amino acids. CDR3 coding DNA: TGTGCCAGCTCTGGGAAGGGGCAAGAGACCCAGTACTTC. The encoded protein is CASSGKGQETQYF.

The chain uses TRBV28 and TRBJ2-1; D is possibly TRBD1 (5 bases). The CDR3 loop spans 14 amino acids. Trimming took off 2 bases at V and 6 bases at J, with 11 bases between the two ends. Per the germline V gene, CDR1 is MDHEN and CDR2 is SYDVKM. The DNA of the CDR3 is TGTGCCAGCAGTTTAATGGGGCTCCCCAATGAGCAGTTCTTC. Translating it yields CASSLMGLPNEQFF. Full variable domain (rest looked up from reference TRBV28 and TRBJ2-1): DVKVTQSSRYLVKRTGEKVFLECVQDMDHENMFWYRQDPGLGLRLIYFSYDVKMKEKGDIPEGYSVSREKKERFSLILESASTNQTSMYLCASSLMGLPNEQFFGPGTRLTVL.